What follows is one TCR beta chain and its context. This specimen comes from a study of spatial heterogeneity in lung cancer. Study in general: Sequenced were any available follow-up PBMC samples, which had been obtained a median of approximately two years after resection. Combinations of a unique TCR and a UMI were tallied in raw reads, and on average each appeared more than ten times.

Described time point: blood at routine non-recurrence follow-up after resection. Whole RNA, which was extracted from tumor, nontumor lung tissue or frozen PBMC, was sequenced without any cell sorting. After removal of 3 bases from V and 7 bases from J, the junction contained 11 bases not matched to a gene. The CDR3 runs to 18 residues. Germline V lookup: CDR1 SGHVS, CDR2 FNYEAQ. Each TCR cDNA molecule bore a unique molecular identifier. TCRdb used MiXCR to reprocess the 5' RACE reads, holding one entry per CDR3 protein. Here the sample spans roughly 120,000 distinct CDR3 sequences, 10% to 11% being singletons.

The sequence was obtained from a female donor with early-stage non-small cell lung cancer. The chain uses TRBV7-6 and TRBJ2-1; 14 bases map to TRBD2. Sequenced here: PBMCs, sampled at follow-up. Here the CDR3 reads CASSLLVPTSGRVNEQFF. In nucleotides, the CDR3 is TGTGCCAGCAGCTTGCTGGTCCCGACTAGCGGGAGGGTTAATGAGCAGTTCTTC.